This T cell receptor (beta chain) comes out of a study of OX40 agonist ivuxolimab in advanced cancers. Overall study: Of the patients, three showed partial responses, one with hepatocellular carcinoma and two with cutaneous melanoma.

Exclusion of a patient followed from autoimmune disease history or systemic immunosuppression. Deletions cut 7 bases from V and 0 bases from J, with 13 bases between. This CDR3 spans 14 amino acids. The germline gives CDR1 MNHNS, CDR2 SASEGT. The assay was immunoSEQ multiplex PCR, and TCRdb's table has in-frame clones only and misses some. Of 80,000 or so clones detected, approximately 85% appear once; the ten largest clones hold approximately 2.2%. The chain has TRBV6-1 and TRBJ2-7; D may correspond to TRBD1 or TRBD2 (6 bases each). The TCR comes from an adult with an advanced solid tumor such as melanoma, head and neck, liver or kidney cancer. The sequencing used CD4+ or CD8+ T cells sorted from blood, collected in a trial of the OX40 agonist ivuxolimab. The CDR3 nucleotides read TGTGCCAGCACCAAGGGGGGTGGCTCCTACGAGCAGTACTTC. This sequence encodes CASTKGGGSYEQYF.